This T cell receptor (beta chain) was identified during a study of blood T cells in healthy people across ages. General observations from the study: When one million T cells were used, diversity estimates were thought to be underestimates.

This clonotype occurred many times. Its antigen is unidentified. Between the trimmed V and J ends, which lost 2 bases and 4 bases, there was a span of 12 bases. The germline V gene encodes CDR1 LGHNA and CDR2 YNFKEQ. CDR3 length: 15 amino acids. Alongside a J-beta primer mix, a sample-barcoded 5' primer served in a second PCR lasting about 7 to 11 cycles. MiXCR, run by TCRdb on the 5' RACE reads, gives a single entry per CDR3 protein. Of hundreds of thousands of distinct CDR3 sequences in the sample, 30% to 45% were seen once. The specimen sequenced was blood. This clonotype originated in a man aged 18 to 35 in good health. The chain joins TRBV4-2 to TRBJ2-4; maybe TRBD2 (6 bases). The CDR3 nucleotides are TGTGCCAGCAGCCAATATCCGGGGGATAAAAACATTCAGTACTTC. Translating it yields CASSQYPGDKNIQYF.